This TCR beta chain is from a study of blood T cell repertoires in COVID-19. The wider study: Spain, Italy and the United States supplied samples that represented acute and convalescent COVID-19.

Clones were sequenced by immunoSEQ multiplex PCR, and TCRdb holds only the in-frame ones, with some missing. The table records about 160,000 clones, less than 85% of them present only once. Trimming took off 11 bases at V and 5 bases at J, with 18 bases between the two ends. The CDR3 has 13 residues. Germline CDR1 reads SNHLY; CDR2 reads FYNNEI. What was sequenced was peripheral blood. This TCR came from a human donor with acute or convalescent COVID-19. The donor label of this sample is uncertain. The genes are TRBV2 and TRBJ1-2, with TRBD1 as a possible D gene (5 bases). CDR3 region: CASKPGAGYGYTF. The CDR3 region has the DNA TGTGCCTCTAAACCCGGGGCGGGATATGGCTACACCTTC. The full variable domain, rest sourced from reference TRBV2 and TRBJ1-2, is EPEVTQTPSHQVTQMGQEVILRCVPISNHLYFYWYRQILGQKVEFLVSFYNNEISEKSEIFDDQFSVERPDGSNFTLKIRSTKLEDSAMYFCASKPGAGYGYTFGSGTRLTVV.